Each of the 7 T cell receptor beta chains below was sequenced from the same sample in a study of PD-L1 blockade in urothelial cancer. The method was immunoSEQ multiplex PCR; TCRdb's version includes in-frame clones alone and lacks a portion of them. The sample lists 35,000 or so clones, around 80% seen once, with 15% to 20% in the top ten. The sequencing here drew on PBMCs, taken around atezolizumab (anti-PD-L1) treatment. These receptors all come from a man aged 55 to 70 with urothelial cancer.

About this clone itself: The junction departs from germline at one end; a sequencing error may be responsible. The V and J genes are TRBV5-1 and TRBJ2-5; D is unresolved. Judging by the DNA end, TRBJ2-7 fits better; the J call may be wrong. The CDR3 spans 15 residues. Germline values: CDR1 SGHRS, CDR2 YFSETQ. The CDR3 spells CASSLAPPTSHEQYF. For the CDR3, the DNA is TGCGCCAGCAGCTTGGCACCCCCTACCTCCCACGAGCAGTACTTC.

This clone appeared a single time. V usage is TRBV28 and J usage is TRBJ1-2; 10 positions match TRBD1. V trimming: 3 bases; J trimming: 4 bases; junction bases outside the gene matches: 8. The CDR3 loop spans 16 amino acids. Germline V CDR1 and CDR2: MDHEN, SYDVKM. For the CDR3, the DNA is TGTGCCAGCAGTTTGCCTCCTCGGACAGGGGGCTATGGCTACACCTTC. This translates into CASSLPPRTGGYGYTF.

The chain uses TRBV7-2 and TRBJ2-7; D gene uncertain. Trimming removed 3 bases at V and 3 bases at J, with 9 bases between. The CDR3 extends over 13 amino acids. CDR1 is SGHTA, CDR2 FQGNSA, per germline. CDR3 residues: CASSFNSGYEQYF. DNA for the CDR3: TGTGCCAGCAGCTTCAATAGTGGCTACGAGCAGTACTTC.

V usage is TRBV11-2 and J usage is TRBJ2-7; D might be TRBD2 (7 bases). CDR1 is SGHAT and CDR2 is FQNNGV in the germline V gene. The CDR3 totals 16 residues. Trimming removed 5 bases from V and 3 bases from J, with 20 bases in between. This CDR3 is CASSPIARGGDYEQYF. CDR3 nucleotides: TGTGCCAGCAGCCCCATCGCTAGGGGGGGCGACTACGAGCAGTACTTC.

This clone was seen only a few times. The V gene is TRBV19, the J gene TRBJ1-5; D remains ambiguous. This CDR3 region has 14 residues. Germline loops: CDR1 LNHDA, CDR2 SQIVND (reference sequence). V was shortened by 11 bases and J by 3 bases, with 17 bases between the two germline ends. CDR3 in DNA: TGTGCCTCGAACCGCGCCGGAGACAATCAGCCCCAGCATTTT. It yields the protein CASNRAGDNQPQHF.

The chain employs TRBV29-1 and TRBJ1-5, with D perhaps matching TRBD1 (5 bases). There are 16 residues in the CDR3. Germline V gives CDR1 SQVTM, CDR2 ANQGSEA. V was shortened by 0 bases and J by 4 bases, with 16 bases between the two germline ends. The CDR3 loop is CSVEDQGRSWNQPQHF. CDR3 nucleotide sequence: TGCAGCGTTGAAGATCAGGGTCGGAGCTGGAATCAGCCCCAGCATTTT.

This sequence joins TRBV27 and TRBJ2-7, with 14 nucleotides matching TRBD2. There are 11 residues in the CDR3. Trimming cost V 11 bases and J 9 bases; bases outside gene matches: 3. The germline CDR1 and CDR2 sequences are MNHEY and SMNVEV (reference sequence). CDR3 in DNA: TGTGCCTGCGGACTAGCGGGAGGGCAGTACTTC. Its protein product is CACGLAGGQYF.